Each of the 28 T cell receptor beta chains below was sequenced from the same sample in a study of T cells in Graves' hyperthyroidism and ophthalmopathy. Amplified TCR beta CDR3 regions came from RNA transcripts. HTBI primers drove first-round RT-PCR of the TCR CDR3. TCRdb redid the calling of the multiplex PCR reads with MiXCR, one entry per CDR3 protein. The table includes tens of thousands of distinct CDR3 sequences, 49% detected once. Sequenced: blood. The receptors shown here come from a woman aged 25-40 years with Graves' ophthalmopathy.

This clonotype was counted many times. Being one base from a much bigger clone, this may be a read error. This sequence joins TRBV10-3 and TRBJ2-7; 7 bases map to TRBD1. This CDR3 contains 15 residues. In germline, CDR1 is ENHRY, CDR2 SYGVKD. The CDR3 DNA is TGTGCCATCAGTGAAGGGACAGTCGACCTCTACGGGCAGTACTTC. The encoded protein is CAISEGTVDLYGQYF.

CDR3 residues: CASSLTGVYGKLFF. For the CDR3, the DNA is TGTGCCAGCAGCCTGACAGGGGTTTATGGAAAACTGTTTTTT. The chain is built from TRBV12-3 or TRBV12-4 and TRBJ1-4; TRBD1 agrees at 8 bases. Trimming removed 6 bases from V and 10 bases from J; junction bases left unmatched: 10. The CDR3 has 14 amino acids.

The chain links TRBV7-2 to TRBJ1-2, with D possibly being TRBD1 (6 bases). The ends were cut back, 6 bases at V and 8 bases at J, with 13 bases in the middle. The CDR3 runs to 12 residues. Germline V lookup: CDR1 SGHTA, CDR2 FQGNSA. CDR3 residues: CASRQPRGGYTF. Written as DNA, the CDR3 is TGTGCCAGCAGACAACCTAGGGGGGGCTACACCTTC.

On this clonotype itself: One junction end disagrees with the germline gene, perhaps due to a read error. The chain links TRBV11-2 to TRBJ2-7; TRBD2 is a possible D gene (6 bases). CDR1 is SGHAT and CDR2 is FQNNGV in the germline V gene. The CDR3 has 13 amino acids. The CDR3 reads CASSLSTGELGGF. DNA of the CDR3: TGTGCCAGCAGCTTAAGCACTGGCGAGCTCGGGGGCTTC.

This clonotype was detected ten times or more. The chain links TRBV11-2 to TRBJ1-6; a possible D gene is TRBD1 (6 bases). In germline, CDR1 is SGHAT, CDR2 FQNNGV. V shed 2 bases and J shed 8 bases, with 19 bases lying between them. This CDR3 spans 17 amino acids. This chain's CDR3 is CASSLQWGRGADSPLHF. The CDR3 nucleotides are TGTGCCAGCAGCTTACAATGGGGTAGGGGGGCCGATTCACCCCTCCACTTT.

CDR3 bases: TGTGCCACCAGTGGGGGGCACGAGCAGTTCTTC. Amino acids: CATSGGHEQFF. The chain couples TRBV24-1 to TRBJ2-1, with D possibly being TRBD1 (6 bases). Germline assignment: CDR1 KGHDR and CDR2 SFDVKD. Trimming stripped 5 bases from V and 10 bases from J, with 8 bases between. This CDR3 comprises 11 residues.

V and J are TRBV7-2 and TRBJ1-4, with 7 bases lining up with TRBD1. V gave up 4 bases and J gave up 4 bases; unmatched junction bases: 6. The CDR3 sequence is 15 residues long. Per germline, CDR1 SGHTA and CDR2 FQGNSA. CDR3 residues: CASSSQGSHNEKLFF. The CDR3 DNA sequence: TGTGCCAGCAGCTCACAGGGGTCGCATAATGAAAAACTGTTTTTT.

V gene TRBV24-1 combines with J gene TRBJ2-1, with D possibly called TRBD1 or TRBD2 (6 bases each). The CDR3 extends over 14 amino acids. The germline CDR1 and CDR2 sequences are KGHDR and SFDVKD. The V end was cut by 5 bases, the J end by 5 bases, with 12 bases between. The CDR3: CATSAGAVNNEQFF. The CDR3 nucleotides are TGTGCCACCAGTGCGGGGGCGGTAAACAATGAGCAGTTCTTC.

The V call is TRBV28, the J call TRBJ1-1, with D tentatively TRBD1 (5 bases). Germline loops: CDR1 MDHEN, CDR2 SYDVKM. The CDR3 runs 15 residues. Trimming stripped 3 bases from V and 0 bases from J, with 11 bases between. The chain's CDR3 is CASSFGGSMNTEAFF. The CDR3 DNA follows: TGTGCCAGCAGTTTCGGGGGATCTATGAACACTGAAGCTTTCTTT.

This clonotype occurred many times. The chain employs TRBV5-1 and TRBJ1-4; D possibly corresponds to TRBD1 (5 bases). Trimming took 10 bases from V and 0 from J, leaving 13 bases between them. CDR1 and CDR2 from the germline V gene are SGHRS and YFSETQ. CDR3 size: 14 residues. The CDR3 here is CAGTTQATNEKLFF. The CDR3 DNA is TGCGCCGGGACGACACAAGCAACTAATGAAAAACTGTTTTTT.

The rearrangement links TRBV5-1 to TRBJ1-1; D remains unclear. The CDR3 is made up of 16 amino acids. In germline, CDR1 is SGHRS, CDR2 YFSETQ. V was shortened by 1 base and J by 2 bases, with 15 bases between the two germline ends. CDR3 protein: CASSLNGQAGNTEAFF. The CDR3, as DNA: TGCGCCAGCAGCTTGAACGGGCAGGCTGGAAACACTGAAGCTTTCTTT.

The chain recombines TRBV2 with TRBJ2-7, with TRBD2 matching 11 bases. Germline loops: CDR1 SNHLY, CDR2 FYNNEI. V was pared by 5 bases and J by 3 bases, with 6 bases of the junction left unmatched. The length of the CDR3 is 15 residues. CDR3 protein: CASSLPLAGVYEQYF. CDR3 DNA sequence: TGTGCCAGCAGTCTCCCACTAGCGGGAGTCTACGAGCAGTACTTC.

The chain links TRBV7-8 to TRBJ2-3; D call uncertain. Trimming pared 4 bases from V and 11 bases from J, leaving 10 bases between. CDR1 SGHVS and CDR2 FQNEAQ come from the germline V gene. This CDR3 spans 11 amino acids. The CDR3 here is CASSSGPEQYF. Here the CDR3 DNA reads TGTGCCAGCAGCTCAGGACCAGAGCAGTATTTT.

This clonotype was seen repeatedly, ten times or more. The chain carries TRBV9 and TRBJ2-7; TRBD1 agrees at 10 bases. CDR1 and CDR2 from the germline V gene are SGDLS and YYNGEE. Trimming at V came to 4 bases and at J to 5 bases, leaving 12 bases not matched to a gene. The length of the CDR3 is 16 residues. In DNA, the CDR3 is TGTGCCAGCAGCCCAAGCCCCGGGACAGGGGAGGACGAGCAGTACTTC. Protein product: CASSPSPGTGEDEQYF. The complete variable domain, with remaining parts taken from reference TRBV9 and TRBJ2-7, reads DSGVTQTPKHLITATGQRVTLRCSPRSGDLSVYWYQQSLDQGLQFLIQYYNGEERAKGNILERFSAQQFPDLHSELNLSSLELGDSALYFCASSPSPGTGEDEQYFGPGTRLTVT.

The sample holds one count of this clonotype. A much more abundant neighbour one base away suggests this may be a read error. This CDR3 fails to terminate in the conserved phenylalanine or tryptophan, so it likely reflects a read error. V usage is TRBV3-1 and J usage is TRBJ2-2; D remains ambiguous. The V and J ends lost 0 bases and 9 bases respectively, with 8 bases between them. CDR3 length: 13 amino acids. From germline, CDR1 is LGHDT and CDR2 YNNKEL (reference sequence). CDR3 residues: CASSQDLIRELFL. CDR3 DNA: TGTGCCAGCAGCCAAGACCTGATTCGGGAGCTGTTTCTT.

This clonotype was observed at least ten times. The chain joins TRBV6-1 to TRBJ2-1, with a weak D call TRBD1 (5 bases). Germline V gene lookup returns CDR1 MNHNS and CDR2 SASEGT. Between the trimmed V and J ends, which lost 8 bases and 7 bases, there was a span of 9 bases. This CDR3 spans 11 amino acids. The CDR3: CASARVNEQFF. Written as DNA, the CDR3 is TGTGCCAGCGCCAGGGTAAATGAGCAGTTCTTC.

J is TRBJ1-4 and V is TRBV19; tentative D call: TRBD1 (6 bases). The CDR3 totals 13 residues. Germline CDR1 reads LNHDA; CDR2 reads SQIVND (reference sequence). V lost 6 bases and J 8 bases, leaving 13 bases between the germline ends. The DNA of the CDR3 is TGTGCCAGTAGCCCCGACAGGACGGAAAAACTGTTTTTT. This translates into CASSPDRTEKLFF. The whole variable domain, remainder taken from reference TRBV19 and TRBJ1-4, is DGGITQSPKYLFRKEGQNVTLSCEQNLNHDAMYWYRQDPGQGLRLIYYSQIVNDFQKGDIAEGYSVSREKKESFPLTVTSAQKNPTAFYLCASSPDRTEKLFFGSGTQLSVL.

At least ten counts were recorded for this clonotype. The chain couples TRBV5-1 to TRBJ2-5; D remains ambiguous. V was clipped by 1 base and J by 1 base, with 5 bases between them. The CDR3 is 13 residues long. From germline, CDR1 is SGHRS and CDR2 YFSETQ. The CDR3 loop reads CASSLRSQETQYF. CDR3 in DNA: TGCGCCAGCAGCTTGAGGTCCCAAGAGACCCAGTACTTC.

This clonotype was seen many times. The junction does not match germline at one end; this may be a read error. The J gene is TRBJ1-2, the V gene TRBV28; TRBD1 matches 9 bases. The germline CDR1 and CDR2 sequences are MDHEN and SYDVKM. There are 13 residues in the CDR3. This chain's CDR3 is CASSSRRWDRVAF. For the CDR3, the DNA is TGTGCCAGCAGCTCGAGACGCTGGGACAGGGTCGCCTTC.

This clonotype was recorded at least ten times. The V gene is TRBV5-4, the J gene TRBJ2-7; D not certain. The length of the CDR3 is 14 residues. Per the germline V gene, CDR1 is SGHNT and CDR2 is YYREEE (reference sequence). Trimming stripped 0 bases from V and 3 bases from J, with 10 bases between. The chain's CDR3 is CASSLELGSYEQYF. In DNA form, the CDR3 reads TGTGCCAGCAGCTTGGAGCTCGGCAGCTACGAGCAGTACTTC.

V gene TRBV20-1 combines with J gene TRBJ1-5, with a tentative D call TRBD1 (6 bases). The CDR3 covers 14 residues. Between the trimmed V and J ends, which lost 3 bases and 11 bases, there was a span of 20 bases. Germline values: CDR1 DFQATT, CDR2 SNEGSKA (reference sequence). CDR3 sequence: CSASSDRTQETQHF. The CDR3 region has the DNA TGCAGTGCTAGCTCTGACAGGACCCAAGAGACCCAGCATTTT.

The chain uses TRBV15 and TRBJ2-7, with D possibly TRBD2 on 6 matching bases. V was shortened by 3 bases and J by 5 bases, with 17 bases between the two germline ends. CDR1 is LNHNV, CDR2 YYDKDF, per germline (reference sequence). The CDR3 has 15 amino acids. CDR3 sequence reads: CATSSMGLSGHEQYF. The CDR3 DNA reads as TGTGCCACCAGCAGTATGGGACTTTCAGGACACGAGCAGTACTTC. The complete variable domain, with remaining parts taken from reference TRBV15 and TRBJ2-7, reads DAMVIQNPRYQVTQFGKPVTLSCSQTLNHNVMYWYQQKSSQAPKLLFHYYDKDFNNEADTPDNFQSRRPNTSFCFLDIRSPGLGDTAMYLCATSSMGLSGHEQYFGPGTRLTVT.

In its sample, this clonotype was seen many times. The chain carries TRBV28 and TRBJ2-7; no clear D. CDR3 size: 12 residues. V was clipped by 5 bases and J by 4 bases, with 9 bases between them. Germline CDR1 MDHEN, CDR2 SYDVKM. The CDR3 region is CASSLRRYEQYF. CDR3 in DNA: TGTGCCAGCAGTCTCAGGAGATACGAGCAGTACTTC.

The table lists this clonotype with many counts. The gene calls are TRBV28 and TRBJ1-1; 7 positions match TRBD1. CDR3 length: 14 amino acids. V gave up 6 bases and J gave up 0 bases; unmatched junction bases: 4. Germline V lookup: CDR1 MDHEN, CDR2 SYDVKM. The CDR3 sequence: CASRPGTVNTEAFF. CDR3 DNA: TGTGCCAGCAGGCCCGGGACAGTGAACACTGAAGCTTTCTTT.

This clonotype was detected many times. Here the CDR3 DNA reads TGTGCCAGCAGCCGAATCACCCCGGGACAGTCCTCAAATGAGCAGTTCTTC. It is translated as CASSRITPGQSSNEQFF. The V and J genes are TRBV11-2 and TRBJ2-1; 7 positions match TRBD1. Germline V gene sequence: CDR1 SGHAT, CDR2 FQNNGV. CDR3 length equals 17 residues. The J segment lost 7 bases and the V segment lost 5 bases, leaving 17 bases of the junction unmatched. Full variable domain (outside the CDR3, taken from reference TRBV11-2 and TRBJ2-1): EAGVAQSPRYKIIEKRQSVAFWCNPISGHATLYWYQQILGQGPKLLIQFQNNGVVDDSQLPKDRFSAERLKGVDSTLKIQPAKLEDSAVYLCASSRITPGQSSNEQFFGPGTRLTVL.

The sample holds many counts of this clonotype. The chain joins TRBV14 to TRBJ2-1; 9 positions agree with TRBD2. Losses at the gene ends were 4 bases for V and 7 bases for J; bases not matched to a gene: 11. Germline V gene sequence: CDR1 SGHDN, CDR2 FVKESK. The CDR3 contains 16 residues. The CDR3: CASSLLAGQYGNEQFF. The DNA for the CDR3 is TGTGCCAGCAGCCTACTAGCGGGCCAATACGGAAATGAGCAGTTCTTC. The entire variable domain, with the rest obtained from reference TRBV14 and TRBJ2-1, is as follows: EAGVTQFPSHSVIEKGQTVTLRCDPISGHDNLYWYRRVMGKEIKFLLHFVKESKQDESGMPNNRFLAERTGGTYSTLKVQPAELEDSGVYFCASSLLAGQYGNEQFFGPGTRLTVL.

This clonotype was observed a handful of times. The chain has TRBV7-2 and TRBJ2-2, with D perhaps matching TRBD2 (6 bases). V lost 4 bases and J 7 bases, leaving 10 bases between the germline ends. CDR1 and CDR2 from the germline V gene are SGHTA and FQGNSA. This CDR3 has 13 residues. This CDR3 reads CASSSRESGELFF. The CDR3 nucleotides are TGTGCCAGCAGCTCCCGGGAGAGCGGGGAGCTGTTTTTT.

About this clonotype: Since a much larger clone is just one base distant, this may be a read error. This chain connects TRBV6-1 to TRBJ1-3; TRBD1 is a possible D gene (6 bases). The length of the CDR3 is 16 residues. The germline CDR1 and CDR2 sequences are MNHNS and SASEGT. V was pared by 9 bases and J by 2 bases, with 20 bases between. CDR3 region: CASKIRQALAGNTIYF. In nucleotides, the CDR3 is TGTGCCAGTAAAATCAGACAGGCTTTAGCTGGAAACACCATATATTTT.